Each of the 24 T cell receptor beta chains below was sequenced from the same sample in a study of T-cell memory formation after mild COVID-19. MiXCR was run by TCRdb on the 5' RACE reads, yielding one entry per CDR3 protein. Among some 350,000 distinct CDR3 sequences, roughly 13% were seen once, and the ten largest hold around 21%. Sequenced sample: PBMCs or a T cell subset sorted from them (not recorded which). These receptors all come from a man between 18 and 29 years old who had mild COVID-19 (a few samples of this study predate the infection). Cell type and time point are not known.

In this sample, this clonotype turned up a few times. The chain uses TRBV5-6 and TRBJ2-2, with D uncertain. There are 16 residues in the CDR3. Trimming removed 1 base at V and 0 bases at J, with 10 bases between. CDR1 is SGHDT, CDR2 YYEEEE, per germline. The CDR3 nucleotides read TGTGCCAGCAGCTTGTTGGGCCAGACGAACACCGGGGAGCTGTTTTTT. This sequence encodes CASSLLGQTNTGELFF.

This clonotype appeared many times. This chain joins TRBV27 and TRBJ2-7; 7 bases agree with TRBD1. The CDR3 spans 16 residues. V lost 3 bases to trimming and J lost 2 bases; unmatched junction nucleotides: 10. CDR1 and CDR2 from the germline V gene are MNHEY and SMNVEV (reference sequence). The CDR3 loop reads CASSFLLGTEAYEQYV. The CDR3 region has the DNA TGTGCCAGCAGTTTCCTCTTGGGGACAGAGGCCTACGAGCAGTACGTC.

This clonotype came up a few times. This chain connects TRBV27 to TRBJ1-5; the D is unclear. Trimming took 4 bases from V and 2 from J, leaving 12 bases between them. Germline V gives CDR1 MNHEY, CDR2 SMNVEV (reference sequence). The CDR3 covers 15 residues. The CDR3 loop is CASSSAKSGNQPQHF. DNA of the CDR3: TGTGCCAGCAGTTCAGCTAAATCAGGCAATCAGCCCCAGCATTTT.

This clonotype turned up a few times. The chain has TRBV20-1 and TRBJ2-7; the match to TRBD2 covers 13 bases. J gave up 6 bases and V 6 bases, and 5 bases lay outside the gene matches. CDR3 length: 13 residues. Germline assignment: CDR1 DFQATT and CDR2 SNEGSKA (reference sequence). The CDR3 region is CSACGLAGVEQYF. The DNA for the CDR3 is TGCAGTGCCTGCGGACTAGCGGGGGTCGAGCAGTACTTC.

This clonotype came up a few times. The genes are TRBV4-1 and TRBJ2-7, with 10 bases identical to TRBD1. From germline, CDR1 is MGHRA and CDR2 YSYEKL. After removal of 8 bases from V and 5 bases from J, the junction contained 9 bases not matched to a gene. The CDR3 extends over 14 amino acids. The CDR3 nucleotides are TGCGCCAGCGCTTCGGGACAGGGGCTCGACGAGCAGTACTTC. Amino acid sequence: CASASGQGLDEQYF.

The gene calls are TRBV7-2 and TRBJ2-3, with D maybe TRBD2 (5 bases). This CDR3 comprises 14 residues. The ends were cut back, 5 bases at V and 0 bases at J, with 9 bases in the middle. CDR1 SGHTA and CDR2 FQGNSA come from the germline V gene. CDR3 loop: CASSEKRSTDTQYF. CDR3 DNA: TGTGCCAGCAGCGAAAAGCGGAGCACAGATACGCAGTATTTT. The variable domain in full, with the rest retrieved from reference TRBV7-2 and TRBJ2-3, is GAGVSQSPSNKVTEKGKDVELRCDPISGHTALYWYRQSLGQGLEFLIYFQGNSAPDKSGLPSDRFSAERTGGSVSTLTIQRTQQEDSAVYLCASSEKRSTDTQYFGPGTRLTVL.

Only a few counts were recorded for this clonotype. The chain links TRBV7-2 to TRBJ2-5; no firm D call. The CDR3 has 14 amino acids. Trimming cost V 2 bases and J 1 base, with 8 bases left between them. Germline values: CDR1 SGHTA, CDR2 FQGNSA. This CDR3 is CASSLHYPQETQYF. The CDR3 DNA reads as TGTGCCAGCAGCTTACACTACCCCCAAGAGACCCAGTACTTC.

The rearrangement links TRBV20-1 to TRBJ1-1; D perhaps matches TRBD1 (5 bases). In germline, CDR1 is DFQATT, CDR2 SNEGSKA (reference sequence). The CDR3 sequence is 13 residues long. V was pared by 0 bases and J by 8 bases, with 13 bases between. This chain's CDR3 is CSARDSETAEAFF. Written as DNA, the CDR3 is TGCAGTGCTAGAGATTCAGAGACAGCCGAAGCTTTCTTT.

This clonotype occurred a few times. The rearrangement uses TRBV9 and TRBJ1-2; 11 bases are shared with TRBD1. The length of the CDR3 is 15 residues. The V and J ends lost 3 bases and 3 bases, in that order; junction bases with no gene match: 4. Germline loops: CDR1 SGDLS, CDR2 YYNGEE. The CDR3 nucleotides read TGTGCCAGCAGCGGGACAGGGGGCGTCGACTATGGCTACACCTTC. Translated, it gives CASSGTGGVDYGYTF.

This clonotype showed up many times. This sequence joins TRBV6-5 and TRBJ2-1, with 7 bases aligning to TRBD1. The germline CDR1 and CDR2 sequences are MNHEY and SVGAGI. The CDR3 sequence is 15 residues long. Trimming took 4 bases from V and 1 from J; bases not matched to a gene: 4. The chain's CDR3 is CASSSGTDSYNEQFF. DNA of the CDR3: TGTGCCAGCAGTTCCGGGACAGATTCCTACAATGAGCAGTTCTTC.

The chain recombines TRBV5-1 with TRBJ2-7; TRBD2 is a possible D gene (5 bases). The CDR3 extends over 16 amino acids. V lost 0 bases, J lost 2 bases, and 15 bases lay in between. Germline assignment: CDR1 SGHRS and CDR2 YFSETQ. Written as DNA, the CDR3 is TGCGCCAGCAGCTTGGCCTCAACTAGTAACCCCTACGAGCAGTACTTC. Protein: CASSLASTSNPYEQYF.

This clonotype was seen only a few times. The chain uses TRBV7-2 and TRBJ1-3, with TRBD1 identical over 7 bases. Losses at the gene ends were 0 bases for V and 4 bases for J; bases not matched to a gene: 0. Germline-derived CDR1 and CDR2 are SGHTA and FQGNSA. The CDR3 sequence is 14 residues long. The chain's CDR3 is CASSLATGGNTIYF. The CDR3 nucleotides read TGTGCCAGCAGCTTAGCGACAGGGGGAAACACCATATATTTT. The full variable domain, in which reference TRBV7-2 and TRBJ1-3 provide the parts outside the CDR3, is GAGVSQSPSNKVTEKGKDVELRCDPISGHTALYWYRQSLGQGLEFLIYFQGNSAPDKSGLPSDRFSAERTGGSVSTLTIQRTQQEDSAVYLCASSLATGGNTIYFGEGSWLTVV.

V is TRBV24-1 and J is TRBJ2-1, with D perhaps TRBD1 (6 bases). Per germline, CDR1 KGHDR and CDR2 SFDVKD. Deletions cut 4 bases from V and 12 bases from J, with 12 bases between. CDR3 size: 12 residues. DNA for the CDR3: TGTGCCACCAGTGACTACGGACAGAGGCAGTTCTTC. Its translation: CATSDYGQRQFF.

The chain links TRBV15 to TRBJ1-1; maybe TRBD1 (6 bases). This CDR3 region has 13 residues. V lost 1 base and J 10 bases, leaving 13 bases between the germline ends. Germline V gene data show CDR1 as LNHNV and CDR2 as YYDKDF (reference sequence). The chain's CDR3 is CATSRVGGRGAFF. The CDR3 nucleotides are TGTGCCACCAGCAGAGTTGGGGGGCGAGGAGCTTTCTTT.

This sequence joins TRBV25-1 and TRBJ2-3, with no clear D. V shed 10 bases and J shed 2 bases, with 10 bases lying between them. This CDR3 has 12 amino acids. CDR1 and CDR2 (germline): MGHDK, SYGVNS. Written as DNA, the CDR3 is TGTGCCACCTCGGGCTACACAGATACGCAGTATTTT. Translating it yields CATSGYTDTQYF.

The genes are TRBV5-1 and TRBJ2-7, with unresolved D. Germline values: CDR1 SGHRS, CDR2 YFSETQ. The CDR3 totals 14 residues. Trimming pared 0 bases from V and 0 bases from J, leaving 7 bases between. The CDR3 DNA is TGCGCCAGCAGCTTGGAGACTGCCTCCTACGAGCAGTACTTC. It encodes CASSLETASYEQYF.

This CDR3 is CATSDFQGVSTDTQYF. The CDR3 DNA is TGTGCCACCAGTGATTTCCAGGGGGTAAGCACAGATACGCAGTATTTT. The V gene is TRBV24-1, the J gene TRBJ2-3, with 7 bases lining up with TRBD1. Looked up from germline, CDR1 is KGHDR and CDR2 is SFDVKD. The CDR3 runs to 16 residues. J lost 0 bases, V lost 1 base, and 3 bases had no gene match.

This clonotype showed up just a few times. Here the CDR3 reads CASSVGTIQETQYF. The CDR3 DNA reads as TGTGCCAGCAGCGTCGGGACTATACAAGAGACCCAGTACTTC. The V call is TRBV9, the J call TRBJ2-5; 7 bases line up with TRBD2. In germline, CDR1 is SGDLS, CDR2 YYNGEE. The CDR3 contains 14 residues. Losses at the gene ends were 2 bases for V and 2 bases for J; bases not matched to a gene: 3.

The J gene is TRBJ2-7, the V gene TRBV20-1; D is tentatively TRBD1 or TRBD2 (6 bases each). Germline V gene data show CDR1 as DFQATT and CDR2 as SNEGSKA (reference sequence). The CDR3 is 13 residues long. V shed 4 bases and J shed 1 base, with 11 bases lying between them. The CDR3 is CSATTGRSYEQYV. CDR3 DNA: TGCAGTGCTACCACAGGGAGGTCCTACGAGCAGTACGTC.

This rearrangement joins TRBV3-1 to TRBJ2-7; the D gene is possibly TRBD1 (5 bases). This CDR3 is built from 13 residues. CDR1 is LGHDT and CDR2 is YNNKEL in the germline V gene (reference sequence). Deletions cut 6 bases from V and 3 bases from J, with 12 bases between. CDR3 protein: CASSLGVNYEQYF. For the CDR3, the DNA is TGTGCCAGCAGTCTAGGGGTAAACTACGAGCAGTACTTC.

J is TRBJ2-1 and V is TRBV12-3 or TRBV12-4; possibly TRBD2 for D (7 bases). The V end was cut by 10 bases, the J end by 8 bases, with 21 bases between. The length of the CDR3 is 14 residues. The CDR3 is CATSRGGSSHEQFF. CDR3 DNA: TGTGCCACTTCCCGCGGGGGCTCTAGCCATGAGCAGTTCTTC.

This clonotype appeared a few times. This chain joins TRBV29-1 and TRBJ2-1; TRBD1 or TRBD2 may be the D gene (5 bases each). Trimming removed 6 bases from V and 12 bases from J, with 24 bases in between. There are 14 residues in the CDR3. CDR1 is SQVTM, CDR2 ANQGSEA, per germline. The CDR3 loop reads CSVSRDPLTGGQFF. The CDR3 nucleotides read TGCAGCGTGTCCCGGGACCCGCTCACTGGCGGGCAGTTCTTC.

The rearrangement links TRBV20-1 to TRBJ2-3, with 7 positions matching TRBD2. J lost 6 bases, V lost 1 base, and 4 bases had no gene match. The germline gives CDR1 DFQATT, CDR2 SNEGSKA (reference sequence). The CDR3 length is 13 residues. Written as DNA, the CDR3 is TGCAGTGCTAGAGCGGGGGGTGCGGATACGCAGTATTTT. Encoded protein: CSARAGGADTQYF.

This clonotype was found many times. One end of the junction fails to match germline, which may point to a read error. The chain recombines TRBV6-6 with TRBJ2-3; 13 positions match TRBD2. Germline lookup yields CDR1 MNHNY and CDR2 SVGAGI (reference sequence). CDR3 size: 16 residues. The CDR3 sequence: CASSDSTSGGADTQYF. CDR3 nucleotide sequence: TGTGCCAGCAGTGACTCAACTAGCGGGGGGGCTGATACGCAGTATTTT.